What follows is one T cell receptor beta chain and its context. Its antigen is as yet unknown. The data are from a study of chemoradiotherapy in HPV16-positive cancers. Assay used: immunoSEQ multiplex PCR; TCRdb lists only in-frame clones, some missing. The data show approximately 14,000 clones, just under 70% seen once. The CDR3 is made up of 15 amino acids. CDR1 and CDR2 (germline): SGHAT, FQNNGV. V lost 5 bases and J lost 5, with 15 bases in between. Study results and caveats: Candidate HPV-specific clones and E7-related TCR motifs grew in tumor during treatment.

This TCR derives from a human donor with HPV-associated anogenital cancer. V is TRBV11-2 and J is TRBJ2-2, with D maybe TRBD2 (5 bases). Sampling took place from a patient who underwent chemoradiotherapy. CDR3: CASSLSSGWTGELFF. The CDR3 coding sequence is TGTGCCAGCAGCCTATCCTCGGGGTGGACCGGGGAGCTGTTTTTT.